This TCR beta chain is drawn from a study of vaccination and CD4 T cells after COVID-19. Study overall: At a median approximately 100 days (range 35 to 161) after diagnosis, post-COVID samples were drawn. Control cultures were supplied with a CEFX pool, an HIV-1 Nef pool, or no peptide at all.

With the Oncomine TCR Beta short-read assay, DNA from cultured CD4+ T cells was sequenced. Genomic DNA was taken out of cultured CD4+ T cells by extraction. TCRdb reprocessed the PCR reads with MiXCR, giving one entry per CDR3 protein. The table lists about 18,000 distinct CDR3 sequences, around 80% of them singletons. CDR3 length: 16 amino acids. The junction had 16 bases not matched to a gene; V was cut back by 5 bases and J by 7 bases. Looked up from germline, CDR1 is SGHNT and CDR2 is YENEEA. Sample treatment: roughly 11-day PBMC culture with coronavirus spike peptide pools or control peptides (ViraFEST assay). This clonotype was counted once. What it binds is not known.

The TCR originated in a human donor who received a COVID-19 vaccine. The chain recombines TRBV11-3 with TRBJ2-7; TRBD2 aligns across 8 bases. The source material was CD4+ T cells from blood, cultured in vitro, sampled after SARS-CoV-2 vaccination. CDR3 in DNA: TGTGCCAGCAGCCGGGGGGGTGGGGGGCGTCTGGGAGAGCAGTACTTC. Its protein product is CASSRGGGGRLGEQYF.